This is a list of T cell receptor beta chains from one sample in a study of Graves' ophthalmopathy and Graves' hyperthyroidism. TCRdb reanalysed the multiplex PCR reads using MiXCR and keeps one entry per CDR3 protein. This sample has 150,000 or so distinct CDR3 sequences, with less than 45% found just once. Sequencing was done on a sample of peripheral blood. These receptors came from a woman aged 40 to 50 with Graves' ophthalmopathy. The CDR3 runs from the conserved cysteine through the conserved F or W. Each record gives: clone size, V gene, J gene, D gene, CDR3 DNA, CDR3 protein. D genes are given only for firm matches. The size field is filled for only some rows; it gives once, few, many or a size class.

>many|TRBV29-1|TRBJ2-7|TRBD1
TGCAGCGTTACCCGGCAGGGGGCACCCTACGAGCAGTACTTC
CSVTRQGAPYEQYF
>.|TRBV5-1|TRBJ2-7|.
TGCGCCAGCAGCTGGGTAGGGAATGGCGAGCAGTACTTC
CASSWVGNGEQYF
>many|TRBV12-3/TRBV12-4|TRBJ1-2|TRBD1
TGTGCCAGTGAAGAGGGGGCGAACTATGGCTACACCTTC
CASEEGANYGYTF
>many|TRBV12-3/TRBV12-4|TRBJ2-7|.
TGTGCCAGCAGTTTATCGGGACCCCGGGTGGACGAGCAGTACTTC
CASSLSGPRVDEQYF
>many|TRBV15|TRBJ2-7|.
TGTGCCACCAGCAGAGGAGGACAGCTATACGAGCAGTACTTC
CATSRGGQLYEQYF
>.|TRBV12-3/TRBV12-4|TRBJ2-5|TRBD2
TGTGCCAGCAGAAGGACTAGCGGGAGGCCTCCATTCAATATCCAAGAGACCCAGTACTTC
CASRRTSGRPPFNIQETQYF
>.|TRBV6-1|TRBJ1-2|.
TGTGCCAGCAGCGGCCTGGTGACTGGCTACACCTTC
CASSGLVTGYTF
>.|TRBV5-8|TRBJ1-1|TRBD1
TGTGCCAGCAGCGGGGGGACAGGAGGTCGCACTGAAGCTTTCTTT
CASSGGTGGRTEAFF
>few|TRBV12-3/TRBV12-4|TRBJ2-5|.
TGTGCCAGCAGTTTCGACCTAGGCCAAGAGACCCAGTACTTC
CASSFDLGQETQYF
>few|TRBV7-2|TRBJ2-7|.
TGTGCCAGCAGCCTATTACAGGGCTCCGAGCAGTACTTC
CASSLLQGSEQYF
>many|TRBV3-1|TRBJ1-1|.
TGTGCCAGCAGCCACCCCTCGGGGAACACTGAAGCTTTCTTT
CASSHPSGNTEAFF
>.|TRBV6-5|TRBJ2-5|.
TGTGCCAGCAGTTCCAGCCGCAGAGAAGAGACCCAGTACTTC
CASSSSRREETQYF
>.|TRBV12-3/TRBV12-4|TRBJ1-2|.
TGTGCCAGCAGTCTAGGGAATCAGAACTATGGCTACACCTTC
CASSLGNQNYGYTF
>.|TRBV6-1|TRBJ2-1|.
TGTGCCAGTAGTATGCAAAGCGTCTACAATGAGCAGTTCTTC
CASSMQSVYNEQFF
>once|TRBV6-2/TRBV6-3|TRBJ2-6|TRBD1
TGTGCCAGCAGTGGACAGGGTTTCTCTGGGGCCAACGTCCTGACTTTC
CASSGQGFSGANVLTF
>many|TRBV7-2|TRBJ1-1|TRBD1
TGTGCCAGCACCAAGCAGGGGGGCTCGAACACTGAAGCTTTCTTT
CASTKQGGSNTEAFF
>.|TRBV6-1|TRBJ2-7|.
TGTGCCAGCATGAGAGACGCCCCCTACGAGCAGTACTTC
CASMRDAPYEQYF
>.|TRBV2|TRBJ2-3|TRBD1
TGTGCCAGCAGCGGGACAGTCCACACAATATCTAGCACAGATACGCAGTATTTT
CASSGTVHTISSTDTQYF
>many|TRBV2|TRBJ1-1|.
TGTGCCAGCCGGACATCCCGAGAGGACACTGAAGCTTTCTTT
CASRTSREDTEAFF
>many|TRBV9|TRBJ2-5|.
TGTGCCAGCAGCGTAGGAGAGGGGGACCAAGAGACCCAGTACTTC
CASSVGEGDQETQYF
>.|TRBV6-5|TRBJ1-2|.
TGTGCCAGCAGTTACTCCGGGGGAGCTAACTATGGCTACACCTTC
CASSYSGGANYGYTF